This passage covers 12 T cell receptor beta chains from one sample sequenced in a study of T-cell reconstitution after alpha-beta-depleted transplantation in children. For TCRbeta, the library was prepared with unique molecular identifiers. Using its own MiXCR run on the PCR reads, TCRdb lists one record per CDR3 protein. Of some 500,000 distinct CDR3 sequences in the sample, about 16% were seen once. This specimen was PBMCs from the stem cell graft donor, taken from the stem cell graft. Source of these receptors: a human donor who donated a stem cell graft to a child with acute lymphoblastic leukemia.

The chain employs TRBV10-3 and TRBJ2-1, with D uncertain. Between the trimmed V and J ends, which lost 2 bases and 0 bases, there was a span of 8 bases. Looked up from germline, CDR1 is ENHRY and CDR2 is SYGVKD. CDR3 length: 15 residues. CDR3 in DNA: TGTGCCATCAGTGAGCCCGGAAGCTCCTACAATGAGCAGTTCTTC. It encodes CAISEPGSSYNEQFF.

This clonotype was observed a few times. This chain uses TRBV4-1 with TRBJ2-7; 9 nucleotides align to TRBD2. Per the germline V gene, CDR1 is MGHRA and CDR2 is YSYEKL. V trimming: 6 bases; J trimming: 5 bases; junction bases outside the gene matches: 8. The CDR3 covers 14 residues. Here the CDR3 DNA reads TGCGCCAGCAGTTTTGTTAGCGGGAGTCACGAGCAGTACTTC. This gives the protein CASSFVSGSHEQYF.

This clonotype has just a few counts. The chain recombines TRBV9 with TRBJ2-5, with D tentatively TRBD2 (6 bases). Trimming stripped 0 bases from V and 1 base from J, with 13 bases between. The germline gives CDR1 SGDLS, CDR2 YYNGEE. The CDR3 has 16 amino acids. In DNA, the CDR3 is TGTGCCAGCAGCGTAGAGGCGGGGATACTCCAAGAGACCCAGTACTTC. It codes for CASSVEAGILQETQYF.

This rearrangement joins TRBV29-1 to TRBJ1-2; D remains unclear. This CDR3 is 12 amino acids long. V lost 7 bases and J lost 8, with 17 bases in between. Germline V gene lookup returns CDR1 SQVTM and CDR2 ANQGSEA. Written as DNA, the CDR3 is TGCAGCGCACTCTTTCCAGAGTTCGGCTACACCTTC. Translated: CSALFPEFGYTF.

This clonotype was observed a few times. V is TRBV6-1 and J is TRBJ1-1; 11 bases align to TRBD1. In germline, CDR1 is MNHNS, CDR2 SASEGT. This CDR3 region has 13 residues. V was clipped by 9 bases and J by 4 bases; unmatched bases: 4. CDR3 bases: TGTGCCAGTGACGGACAGGGGGCCACTGAAGCTTTCTTT. Translation gives CASDGQGATEAFF.

The J gene is TRBJ2-2, the V gene TRBV9; D may match TRBD1 or TRBD2 (6 bases each). This CDR3 contains 16 residues. Trimming removed 4 bases at V and 0 bases at J, with 13 bases between. Germline V CDR1 and CDR2: SGDLS, YYNGEE. This CDR3 reads CASSLKGGSNTGELFF. CDR3 DNA sequence: TGTGCCAGCAGCCTTAAGGGGGGATCGAACACCGGGGAGCTGTTTTTT.

The CDR3 here is CASSTSRVSETQYF. The CDR3 DNA sequence: TGTGCCAGTAGTACGAGCAGGGTATCCGAGACCCAGTACTTC. The chain joins TRBV19 to TRBJ2-5; TRBD1 is a possible D gene (5 bases). The V gene lost 4 bases and the J gene lost 5 bases, with 14 bases spanning the gap. CDR3 length: 14 amino acids. Germline V gene sequence: CDR1 LNHDA, CDR2 SQIVND (reference sequence).

The rearrangement joins TRBV20-1 to TRBJ1-2; TRBD1 might be the D (5 bases). CDR1 DFQATT and CDR2 SNEGSKA come from the germline V gene (reference sequence). The CDR3 loop spans 17 amino acids. Trimming cost V 1 base and J 0 bases, with 18 bases left between them. The CDR3 region is CSARVPPGLNSNYGYTF. In DNA form, the CDR3 reads TGCAGTGCTAGAGTTCCTCCGGGACTTAATTCTAACTATGGCTACACCTTC.

This clonotype was counted a few times. The rearrangement uses TRBV7-9 and TRBJ2-7; the D call may be TRBD1 or TRBD2 (5 bases each). The CDR3 has 14 residues. CDR1 is SEHNR and CDR2 is FQNEAQ in the germline V gene (reference sequence). V was trimmed by 5 bases and J by 2 bases, leaving 13 bases between them. Written as DNA, the CDR3 is TGTGCCAGCAGCCCACACGGGGCCGCCTACGAGCAGTACTTC. It translates to CASSPHGAAYEQYF. Full variable domain (missing parts from reference TRBV7-9 and TRBJ2-7): DTGVSQNPRHKITKRGQNVTFRCDPISEHNRLYWYRQTLGQGPEFLTYFQNEAQLEKSRLLSDRFSAERPKGSFSTLEIQRTEQGDSAMYLCASSPHGAAYEQYFGPGTRLTVT.

The V and J genes are TRBV20-1 and TRBJ2-3; 7 bases fit TRBD2. The CDR3 has 15 amino acids. Germline V CDR1 and CDR2: DFQATT, SNEGSKA (reference sequence). After removal of 2 bases from V and 7 bases from J, the junction contained 12 bases not matched to a gene. Here the CDR3 DNA reads TGCAGTGCTAGACGGGACTATGAGTCCCTTAATACGCAGTATTTT. Residues: CSARRDYESLNTQYF.

This clonotype was observed a few times. The chain carries TRBV18 and TRBJ1-1; D may be TRBD1 (5 bases). V lost 3 bases to trimming and J lost 0 bases, with 11 bases between them. The germline V gene encodes CDR1 KGHSH and CDR2 LQKENI. This CDR3 comprises 15 residues. CDR3 bases: TGTGCCAGCTCACCGGGGCAGTCCTTGAACACTGAAGCTTTCTTT. This gives the protein CASSPGQSLNTEAFF.

The chain carries TRBV2 and TRBJ2-1; 10 nucleotides align to TRBD2. The CDR3 extends over 14 amino acids. The V segment lost 10 bases and the J segment 4 bases; nucleotides outside the gene matches: 7. Germline CDR1 and CDR2: SNHLY and FYNNEI. CDR3 bases: TGTGCCACCCGGACTAGCGGATTATACAATGAGCAGTTCTTC. Encoded protein: CATRTSGLYNEQFF.